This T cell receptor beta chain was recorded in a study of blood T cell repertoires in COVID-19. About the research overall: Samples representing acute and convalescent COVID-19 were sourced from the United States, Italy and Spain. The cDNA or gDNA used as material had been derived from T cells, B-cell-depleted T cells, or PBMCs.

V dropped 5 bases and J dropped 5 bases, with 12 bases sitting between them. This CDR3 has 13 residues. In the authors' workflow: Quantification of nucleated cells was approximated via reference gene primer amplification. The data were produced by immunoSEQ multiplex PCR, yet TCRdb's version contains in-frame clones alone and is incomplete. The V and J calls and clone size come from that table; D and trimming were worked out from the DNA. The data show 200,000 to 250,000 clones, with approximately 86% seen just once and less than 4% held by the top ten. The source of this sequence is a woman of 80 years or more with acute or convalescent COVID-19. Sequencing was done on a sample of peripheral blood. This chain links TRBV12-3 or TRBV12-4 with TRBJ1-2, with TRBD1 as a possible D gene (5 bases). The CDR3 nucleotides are TGTGCCAGCAGTCCGGAAAGACAGTATGGCTACACCTTC. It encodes CASSPERQYGYTF.